The source of this T cell receptor beta chain is a study of radiation and T cells in renal cell carcinoma. The overall study: Nephrectomy followed 15 Gy stereotactic body radiation by 4 weeks.

V shed 6 bases and J shed 3 bases, with 9 bases lying between them. This CDR3 has 14 residues. The V gene's germline CDR1 is MNHEY and CDR2 SVGAGI. Study results and caveats: No pretreatment tumor biopsies were available for baseline clonotypes. In blood, top tumor clones expanded by 2 weeks, shrinking by 4.

As concerns this clone: The antigen is unknown.

The time point denotes: baseline pretreatment blood. Treatment meaning: 15 Gy SBRT to primary tumor, nephrectomy 4 weeks later. The patient's renal cell carcinoma had clear cell pathology. Measured with immunoSEQ multiplex PCR; TCRdb has only the in-frame clones, and not every one. Altogether 150,000 or so clones are present, about 85% being singletons, with the ten largest covering 4.1%. The sample consisted of blood, taken from a patient whose treatment included radiotherapy and nephrectomy. The clonotype originates from a woman aged 65 to 85 with renal cell carcinoma. The chain uses TRBV6-5 and TRBJ1-6; no reliable D call. DNA for the CDR3: TGTGCCAGCAGCGCCAGAATCTATAATTCACCCCTCCACTTT. Protein product: CASSARIYNSPLHF.